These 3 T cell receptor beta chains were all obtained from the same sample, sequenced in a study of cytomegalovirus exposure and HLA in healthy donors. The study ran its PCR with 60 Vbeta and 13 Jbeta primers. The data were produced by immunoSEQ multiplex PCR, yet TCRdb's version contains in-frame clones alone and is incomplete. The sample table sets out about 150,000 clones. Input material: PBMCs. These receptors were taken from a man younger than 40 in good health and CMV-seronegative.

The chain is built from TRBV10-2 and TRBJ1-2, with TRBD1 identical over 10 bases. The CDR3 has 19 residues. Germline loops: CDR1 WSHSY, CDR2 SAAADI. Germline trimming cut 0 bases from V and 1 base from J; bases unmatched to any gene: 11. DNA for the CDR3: TGCGCCAGCAGTGAGTCTCCGGGACAGGGGCGAGTCTTTAACTATGGCTACACCTTC. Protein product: CASSESPGQGRVFNYGYTF.

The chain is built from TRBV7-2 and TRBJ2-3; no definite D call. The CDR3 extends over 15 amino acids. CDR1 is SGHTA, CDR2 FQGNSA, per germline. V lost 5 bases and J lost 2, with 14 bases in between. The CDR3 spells CASSPESAYTDTQYF. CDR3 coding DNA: TGTGCCAGCAGCCCCGAGAGCGCGTACACAGATACGCAGTATTTT.

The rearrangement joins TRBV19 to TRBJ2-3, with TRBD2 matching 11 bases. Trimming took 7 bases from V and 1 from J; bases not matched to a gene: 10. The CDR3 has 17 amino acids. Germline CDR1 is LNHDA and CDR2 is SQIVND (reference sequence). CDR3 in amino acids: CASTHRTSGRRTDTQYF. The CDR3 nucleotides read TGTGCCAGTACTCATCGGACTAGCGGGCGACGCACAGATACGCAGTATTTT. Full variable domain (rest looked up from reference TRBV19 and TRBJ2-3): DGGITQSPKYLFRKEGQNVTLSCEQNLNHDAMYWYRQDPGQGLRLIYYSQIVNDFQKGDIAEGYSVSREKKESFPLTVTSAQKNPTAFYLCASTHRTSGRRTDTQYFGPGTRLTVL.